This T cell receptor (beta chain) was identified during a study of beta chain features in type 1 diabetes. At the level of the study: Sorted cells numbering roughly 100,000,000 were examined across all samples.

Study-level findings and limits: Sequencing used cDNA, and cells with high TCR expression could therefore be over-represented. Moderate yet significant TCRB CDR3 shortening was seen in Type 1 diabetes patients in all four CD4+ subsets.

Researchers reported sorting CD4+ naive, central memory, regulatory and stem cell-like memory cells via CD45RO/CCR7/CD25/CD127/CD95/CD27. CDR3 size: 18 residues. The V gene's germline CDR1 is MDHEN and CDR2 SYDVKM. Trimming removed 2 bases at V and 1 base at J, with 21 bases between. Isolated RNA was reverse transcribed in full, so expressed TCRB transcripts were sequenced. Sequenced by immunoSEQ multiplex PCR; TCRdb stores in-frame clones only, minus some. The sample lists under 950,000 clones, about 17% seen once, with 0.023% in the top ten. A remark on this clone: The antigen remains unidentified.

The sample comprised naive CD4+ T cells from blood. This sequence was found in a woman aged 18-30 years in good health. The chain joins TRBV28 to TRBJ2-7, with D tentatively TRBD2 (6 bases). Here the CDR3 DNA reads TGTGCCAGCAGTTTAATAGGGAGGTGGGGGAGTGAGTCCTACGAGCAGTACTTC. It specifies CASSLIGRWGSESYEQYF.